Listed below are T cell receptor beta chains from one sample, sequenced in a study of yellow fever vaccine responses in identical twins. One entry per CDR3 protein, called by TCRdb with MiXCR from the RT-PCR reads. The data hold roughly 18,000 distinct CDR3 sequences, with 60% to 70% observed a single time. This specimen consisted of T cells from blood (PBMCs), unsorted or a sorted subset (not recorded which), obtained before or after yellow fever vaccination (not recorded which). The receptors were sampled from a woman between 18 and 29 years old who received the yellow fever vaccine. CDR3s include the opening cysteine and the closing phenylalanine or tryptophan. A D gene is named only where the DNA matches it firmly. Expanded clones get a size class; other rows say once, few or many, or leave the size out.

cdr3_aa: CASSLVAVLTGSYEQYF; cdr3_nt: TGTGCCAGCAGCTTAGTAGCGGTCTTAACAGGCTCCTACGAGCAGTACTTC; d_call: .; clone_size: .; j_call: TRBJ2-7; v_call: TRBV11-2
cdr3_aa: CATTPWGGESGYTF; cdr3_nt: TGTGCCACCACCCCCTGGGGGGGCGAAAGTGGCTACACCTTC; d_call: .; clone_size: .; j_call: TRBJ1-2; v_call: TRBV12-3/TRBV12-4
cdr3_aa: CASTALQGMNTEAFF; cdr3_nt: TGCGCCAGCACTGCCCTACAGGGGATGAACACTGAAGCTTTCTTT; d_call: TRBD1; clone_size: .; j_call: TRBJ1-1; v_call: TRBV5-1
cdr3_aa: CATSRDLQIKSSYNSPLHF; cdr3_nt: TGTGCCACCAGCAGAGATCTCCAGATTAAGAGCTCCTATAATTCACCCCTCCACTTT; d_call: .; clone_size: .; j_call: TRBJ1-6; v_call: TRBV15
cdr3_aa: CASSIYAGNYGYTF; cdr3_nt: TGTGCCAGTAGTATTTACGCAGGGAACTATGGCTACACCTTC; d_call: .; clone_size: .; j_call: TRBJ1-2; v_call: TRBV19
cdr3_aa: CASTTLSGYEQFF; cdr3_nt: TGTGCCAGCACTACCCTTAGCGGGTATGAGCAGTTCTTC; d_call: TRBD2; clone_size: .; j_call: TRBJ2-1; v_call: TRBV11-3
cdr3_aa: CSVLGSGIQYEQYF; cdr3_nt: TGCAGCGTCCTAGGAAGCGGGATCCAGTACGAGCAGTACTTC; d_call: TRBD2; clone_size: once; j_call: TRBJ2-7; v_call: TRBV29-1
cdr3_aa: CASSLGTGLSYNEQFF; cdr3_nt: TGTGCCAGCAGTCTCGGGACAGGGTTGTCCTACAATGAGCAGTTCTTC; d_call: TRBD1; clone_size: .; j_call: TRBJ2-1; v_call: TRBV25-1
cdr3_aa: CASSSLTDRLHF; cdr3_nt: TGTGCCAGCAGCTCGCTTACTGACAGATTACATTTT; d_call: .; clone_size: .; j_call: TRBJ1-5; v_call: TRBV11-1
cdr3_aa: CATSPGNRQPQHF; cdr3_nt: TGTGCCACCAGTCCAGGTAACCGCCAGCCCCAGCATTTT; d_call: .; clone_size: .; j_call: TRBJ1-5; v_call: TRBV24-1
cdr3_aa: CASSPHEREWNEQFF; cdr3_nt: TGCGCCAGCAGCCCCCATGAGCGGGAGTGGAATGAGCAGTTCTTC; d_call: TRBD2; clone_size: .; j_call: TRBJ2-1; v_call: TRBV4-3
cdr3_aa: CASSEEPASTDTQYF; cdr3_nt: TGTGCCAGCAGTGAAGAACCGGCTAGCACAGATACGCAGTATTTT; d_call: .; clone_size: few; j_call: TRBJ2-3; v_call: TRBV6-1
cdr3_aa: CASSLEGAVVYTF; cdr3_nt: TGCGCCAGCAGCTTGGAGGGGGCGGTGGTCTACACCTTC; d_call: TRBD1; clone_size: .; j_call: TRBJ1-2; v_call: TRBV5-1
cdr3_aa: CASSLWAGSQPQHF; cdr3_nt: TGTGCCAGCAGCTTATGGGCGGGGAGCCAGCCCCAGCATTTT; d_call: .; clone_size: medium-sized; j_call: TRBJ1-5; v_call: TRBV7-2
cdr3_aa: CASKSVLNEKLFF; cdr3_nt: TGTGCCAGCAAGTCAGTTCTGAATGAAAAACTGTTTTTT; d_call: .; clone_size: .; j_call: TRBJ1-4; v_call: TRBV13
cdr3_aa: CASSLGGQPRPDTQYF; cdr3_nt: TGTGCCAGCAGTTTAGGGGGACAGCCCCGTCCAGATACGCAGTATTTT; d_call: TRBD1; clone_size: once; j_call: TRBJ2-3; v_call: TRBV12-3/TRBV12-4
cdr3_aa: CASSPAGGLRYF; cdr3_nt: TGTGCCAGCAGCCCCGCGGGGGGGCTGAGGTACTTC; d_call: TRBD2; clone_size: .; j_call: TRBJ2-4; v_call: TRBV7-6
cdr3_aa: CASSQEIGSGYGYTF; cdr3_nt: TGCGCCAGCAGCCAAGAAATAGGGAGCGGCTATGGCTACACCTTC; d_call: .; clone_size: few; j_call: TRBJ1-2; v_call: TRBV4-1